This T cell receptor beta chain was captured by sequencing in a study of blood T cell repertoires in COVID-19. In the study overall: Collection of acute and convalescent COVID-19 samples took place in the United States, Italy and Spain. T cells, B-cell-depleted T cells, or PBMCs supplied cDNA or gDNA.

Original data processing: Scientists estimated how many nucleated cells there were by amplifying reference gene primers. Assay used: immunoSEQ multiplex PCR; TCRdb lists only in-frame clones, some missing. That table is the source of V, J and clone size, and D and trimming were worked out from the DNA. This table has about 38,000 clones, 85% appearing once. The CDR3 sequence is 16 residues long. From germline, CDR1 is LGHDT and CDR2 YNNKEL (reference sequence). Trimming stripped 5 bases from V and 0 bases from J, with 11 bases between. This receptor was identified in a man in his forties or fifties with active COVID-19. Sequencing was done on a sample of peripheral blood. This chain connects TRBV3-1 (or the pseudogene TRBV3-2) to TRBJ2-6; maybe TRBD1 (6 bases). CDR3 region: CASSRTANSGANVLTF. In DNA form, the CDR3 reads TGTGCCAGCAGCAGGACAGCGAACTCTGGGGCCAACGTCCTGACTTTC.